Below are 19 T cell receptor beta chains sequenced from a single sample in a study of control samples from healthy donors and cancer patients. The assay was immunoSEQ multiplex PCR, and TCRdb's table has in-frame clones only and misses some. The data hold approximately 140,000 clones, with 80% to 95% observed a single time. Source material: blood. All receptors come from a young man in good health.

This chain uses TRBV7-6 with TRBJ2-3; a possible D gene is TRBD2 (6 bases). The CDR3 has 16 amino acids. V was cut by 1 base and J by 2 bases, with 13 bases left in between. Germline V gene sequence: CDR1 SGHVS, CDR2 FNYEAQ. DNA of the CDR3: TGTGCCAGCAGCTTAGTTGGCGGGATGACCACAGATACGCAGTATTTT. Amino acid sequence: CASSLVGGMTTDTQYF.

By share of the sample, this clone is medium-sized. The chain links TRBV6-4 to TRBJ2-1, with 7 bases lining up with TRBD2. The CDR3 is 15 residues long. Germline V gene data show CDR1 as MRHNA and CDR2 as SNTAGT. V dropped 6 bases and J dropped 9; count of bases not matched to a gene: 14. In DNA form, the CDR3 reads TGTGCCAGCAGCGGCGAGGGCGGGAGCATTGGTGAGCAGTTCTTC. This encodes CASSGEGGSIGEQFF.

This rearrangement joins TRBV2 to TRBJ1-3; the D gene is possibly TRBD1 (5 bases). Germline-derived CDR1 and CDR2 are SNHLY and FYNNEI. V was clipped by 3 bases and J by 2 bases, with 14 bases between them. This CDR3 has 16 amino acids. The CDR3 loop reads CASSENHAGTGNTIYF. CDR3 coding DNA: TGTGCCAGCAGTGAGAATCACGCAGGGACTGGAAACACCATATATTTT.

The chain joins TRBV11-2 to TRBJ2-7; a possible D gene is TRBD1 (5 bases). Trimming took off 1 base at V and 5 bases at J, with 9 bases between the two ends. The germline V gene encodes CDR1 SGHAT and CDR2 FQNNGV. The CDR3 contains 13 residues. The CDR3 loop reads CASSLGTRDEQYF. The CDR3 DNA is TGTGCCAGCAGCTTAGGGACAAGAGACGAGCAGTACTTC.

The chain links TRBV4-2 to TRBJ2-7; 8 nucleotides agree with TRBD2. The CDR3 is made up of 16 amino acids. Germline CDR1 and CDR2: LGHNA and YNFKEQ. After removal of 1 base from V and 0 bases from J, the junction contained 5 bases not matched to a gene. The CDR3, as DNA: TGTGCCAGCAGCCAAGTAACCGGGACTAGCTCCTACGAGCAGTACTTC. It yields the protein CASSQVTGTSSYEQYF.

The chain has TRBV7-9 and TRBJ2-7, with D perhaps TRBD1 (5 bases). The length of the CDR3 is 15 residues. Between the trimmed V and J ends, which lost 1 base and 0 bases, there was a span of 10 bases. CDR1 SEHNR and CDR2 FQNEAQ come from the germline V gene (reference sequence). As DNA, the CDR3 is TGTGCCAGCAGCTTAGTGGGGCCCAGCTCCTACGAGCAGTACTTC. Protein product: CASSLVGPSSYEQYF.

V gene TRBV27 combines with J gene TRBJ1-2; TRBD1 matches 9 bases. Trimming at V came to 4 bases and at J to 7 bases, leaving 7 bases not matched to a gene. Germline-derived CDR1 and CDR2 are MNHEY and SMNVEV (reference sequence). CDR3 length: 14 residues. The CDR3 spells CASSSKTGGPGYTF. The DNA of the CDR3 is TGTGCCAGCAGTTCGAAAACAGGGGGCCCTGGCTACACCTTC.

This clone was observed a handful of times. This chain connects TRBV28 to TRBJ1-5, with D tentatively TRBD1 (5 bases). Per the germline V gene, CDR1 is MDHEN and CDR2 is SYDVKM. V lost 1 base and J 4 bases, leaving 14 bases between the germline ends. This CDR3 has 16 residues. The CDR3 here is CASSLFGTIPNQPQHF. CDR3 sequence (DNA): TGTGCCAGCAGTTTATTCGGGACCATTCCAAATCAGCCCCAGCATTTT.

V and J are TRBV6-5 and TRBJ2-3; 9 nucleotides agree with TRBD2. Germline CDR1 MNHEY, CDR2 SVGAGI. The CDR3 consists of 16 residues. V dropped 4 bases and J dropped 6; count of bases not matched to a gene: 11. The CDR3 loop reads CASSSPGGRAGDTQYF. CDR3 nucleotides: TGTGCCAGCAGTTCGCCCGGCGGGAGGGCCGGGGATACGCAGTATTTT.

The gene calls are TRBV5-1 and TRBJ1-5, with D uncertain. From germline, CDR1 is SGHRS and CDR2 YFSETQ. There are 13 residues in the CDR3. V gave up 7 bases and J gave up 6 bases, with 14 bases separating them. This CDR3 is CASLFNFSQPQHF. As DNA, the CDR3 is TGCGCCAGCCTTTTTAATTTTAGTCAGCCCCAGCATTTT.

This clone appeared a single time. The J gene is TRBJ2-3, the V gene TRBV5-1; 7 bases line up with TRBD1. Germline CDR1 and CDR2: SGHRS and YFSETQ. The CDR3 totals 16 residues. V shed 3 bases and J 0 bases; nucleotides not matched to a gene: 7. CDR3 in amino acids: CASSYHQGESTDTQYF. As DNA, the CDR3 is TGCGCCAGCAGCTACCACCAGGGGGAAAGCACAGATACGCAGTATTTT.

This clone was seen only once. This chain uses TRBV30 with TRBJ1-4; the match to TRBD1 covers 7 bases. Trimming removed 5 bases from V and 8 bases from J; junction bases left unmatched: 8. Germline V gives CDR1 GTSNPN, CDR2 SVGIG (reference sequence). The CDR3 totals 13 residues. The CDR3, as DNA: TGTGCCTGGTCACAGGGGAGGGGGGAAAAACTGTTTTTT. This translates into CAWSQGRGEKLFF.

The J gene is TRBJ2-7, the V gene TRBV14; 7 positions match TRBD1. Germline CDR1 reads SGHDN; CDR2 reads FVKESK. Unmatched junction bases numbered 6, after V lost 2 bases and J lost 2 bases. This CDR3 is 15 amino acids long. CDR3 nucleotides: TGTGCCAGCAGCCAAACCAGACAGGGCACCTACGAGCAGTACTTC. Amino acid sequence: CASSQTRQGTYEQYF.

The rearrangement joins TRBV7-9 to TRBJ2-1, with 7 bases matching TRBD2. Trimming removed 2 bases from V and 6 bases from J; junction bases left unmatched: 10. This CDR3 region has 16 residues. CDR1 SEHNR and CDR2 FQNEAQ come from the germline V gene (reference sequence). CDR3 coding DNA: TGTGCCAGCAGCTTATTCGCTGGAATAGCGGGCAATGAGCAGTTCTTC. It encodes CASSLFAGIAGNEQFF.

V gene TRBV4-1 combines with J gene TRBJ2-7, with TRBD2 identical over 13 bases. Germline trimming cut 4 bases from V and 5 bases from J; bases unmatched to any gene: 5. The CDR3 has 15 amino acids. Germline V gene sequence: CDR1 MGHRA, CDR2 YSYEKL. The CDR3 DNA follows: TGCGCCAGCAGCCTATCGGGACTAGCGGGAAACGAGCAGTACTTC. The encoded protein is CASSLSGLAGNEQYF.

This chain links TRBV14 with TRBJ1-1, with 9 bases lining up with TRBD1. The CDR3 runs 15 residues. V lost 2 bases and J lost 6; bases outside the gene matches: 7. Germline CDR1 SGHDN, CDR2 FVKESK. The CDR3 region has the DNA TGTGCCAGCAGCCAATTGGGACAGGGAAAAGCTGAAGCTTTCTTT. Amino acid sequence: CASSQLGQGKAEAFF.

The chain carries TRBV28 and TRBJ1-2; D remains ambiguous. The CDR3 consists of 16 residues. The V and J ends lost 6 bases and 8 bases respectively, with 25 bases between them. Germline CDR1 is MDHEN and CDR2 is SYDVKM. The CDR3 DNA reads TGTGCCAGCAGCCCAAGGTCCTGGAAGAGTCGTGTGGGCTACACCTTC. Translated, it gives CASSPRSWKSRVGYTF.

The genes are TRBV19 and TRBJ2-7, with a tentative D call TRBD1 (5 bases). The CDR3 covers 13 residues. Germline V CDR1 and CDR2: LNHDA, SQIVND (reference sequence). Trimming took 7 bases from V and 1 from J, leaving 11 bases between them. Here the CDR3 reads CASTGFDSYEQYF. The DNA of the CDR3 is TGTGCCAGTACAGGGTTTGATTCCTACGAGCAGTACTTC.

This clone was counted only a few times. The junction and the germline gene differ at one end; a read error may be behind it. The chain's CDR3 is CASSQEAGGLVREQFF. The CDR3 region has the DNA TGTGCTAGCAGCCAAGAAGCGGGAGGGCTCGTTCGTGAGCAGTTCTTC. The chain has TRBV7-7 and TRBJ2-1; 10 positions match TRBD2. This CDR3 has 16 residues. Germline V gene lookup returns CDR1 SSHAT and CDR2 FNYEAQ (reference sequence).